One and the same sample provided the 17 T cell receptor beta chains below, sequenced in a study of blood T cell repertoires in COVID-19. TCRdb keeps only in-frame clones here, not all; method: immunoSEQ multiplex PCR. The sample carries more than 150,000 clones, about 88% recorded once. Sequenced input: peripheral blood. These receptors were taken from a man aged 55 to 70 with COVID-19, enrolled during active disease.

As regards this clone: Other DNA sequences in the sample encode the same CDR3. The chain uses TRBV2 and TRBJ1-5; D not resolved. V was clipped by 6 bases and J by 0 bases, with 12 bases between them. CDR1 is SNHLY and CDR2 is FYNNEI in the germline V gene. CDR3 length: 15 amino acids. The CDR3 region is CASSPRRDSNQPQHF. CDR3 coding DNA: TGTGCCAGCAGCCCTCGGAGGGATAGCAATCAGCCCCAGCATTTT.

This sequence joins TRBV6-5 and TRBJ1-1; a weak D match, TRBD1 (6 bases). The germline CDR1 and CDR2 sequences are MNHEY and SVGAGI. The V and J ends lost 6 bases and 6 bases respectively, with 11 bases between them. There are 12 residues in the CDR3. The CDR3 nucleotides read TGTGCCAGCAGGGGGGCTGGGGCTGAAGCTTTCTTT. This sequence encodes CASRGAGAEAFF.

The genes are TRBV5-4 and TRBJ1-1; D is unclear. The CDR3 totals 12 residues. The V and J ends lost 2 bases and 7 bases respectively, with 9 bases between them. Germline CDR1 is SGHNT and CDR2 is YYREEE (reference sequence). This CDR3 reads CASSFNGVEAFF. The CDR3 region has the DNA TGTGCCAGCAGCTTTAACGGGGTTGAAGCTTTCTTT.

The chain joins TRBV19 to TRBJ2-7, with D possibly being TRBD1 (6 bases). V shed 4 bases and J shed 6 bases, with 16 bases lying between them. This CDR3 spans 14 amino acids. Germline V gene data show CDR1 as LNHDA and CDR2 as SQIVND (reference sequence). CDR3 loop: CASSNDRPKGEQYF. In DNA form, the CDR3 reads TGTGCCAGTAGTAACGACAGGCCTAAGGGCGAGCAGTACTTC. Full variable domain (missing parts from reference TRBV19 and TRBJ2-7): DGGITQSPKYLFRKEGQNVTLSCEQNLNHDAMYWYRQDPGQGLRLIYYSQIVNDFQKGDIAEGYSVSREKKESFPLTVTSAQKNPTAFYLCASSNDRPKGEQYFGPGTRLTVT.

The gene calls are TRBV27 and TRBJ2-3; 8 positions agree with TRBD2. CDR1 is MNHEY and CDR2 is SMNVEV in the germline V gene (reference sequence). V dropped 7 bases and J dropped 7; count of bases not matched to a gene: 16. The CDR3 sequence is 16 residues long. The CDR3 sequence: CASTQSLREGRYTQYF. The CDR3 DNA sequence: TGTGCCAGCACCCAAAGTCTTCGGGAGGGCAGGTATACGCAGTATTTT.

The rearrangement uses TRBV19 and TRBJ1-2, with D tentatively TRBD1 (6 bases). V lost 7 bases to trimming and J lost 2 bases, with 14 bases between them. Germline V CDR1 and CDR2: LNHDA, SQIVND (reference sequence). CDR3 length: 14 amino acids. The CDR3 reads CASTTGNQNYGYTF. In DNA, the CDR3 is TGTGCCAGTACCACAGGGAACCAGAACTATGGCTACACCTTC. Complete variable domain (other parts from reference TRBV19 and TRBJ1-2): DGGITQSPKYLFRKEGQNVTLSCEQNLNHDAMYWYRQDPGQGLRLIYYSQIVNDFQKGDIAEGYSVSREKKESFPLTVTSAQKNPTAFYLCASTTGNQNYGYTFGSGTRLTVV.

The J gene is TRBJ2-4, the V gene TRBV7-2; TRBD2 matches at 10 bases. The V gene's germline CDR1 is SGHTA and CDR2 FQGNSA. The V and J ends lost 2 bases and 1 base, in that order; junction bases with no gene match: 2. The CDR3 covers 16 residues. CDR3 region: CASSLMTSGAKNIQYF. The CDR3 DNA reads as TGTGCCAGCAGCTTAATGACTAGCGGGGCCAAAAACATTCAGTACTTC.

This rearrangement joins TRBV27 to TRBJ1-1; D unresolved. Looked up from germline, CDR1 is MNHEY and CDR2 is SMNVEV (reference sequence). This CDR3 contains 15 residues. V was clipped by 6 bases and J by 2 bases, with 16 bases between them. The CDR3: CASRAGSVINTEAFF. Written as DNA, the CDR3 is TGTGCCAGCAGAGCGGGTTCCGTCATAAACACTGAAGCTTTCTTT.

This rearrangement joins TRBV11-2 to TRBJ2-3; 8 nucleotides match TRBD2. The CDR3 length is 15 residues. CDR1 is SGHAT and CDR2 is FQNNGV in the germline V gene. J lost 2 bases, V lost 3 bases, and 4 bases had no gene match. CDR3 amino acids: CASSLTGGITDTQYF. The CDR3 DNA reads TGTGCCAGCAGCTTGACGGGAGGGATCACAGATACGCAGTATTTT.

The V call is TRBV19, the J call TRBJ1-2; 10 nucleotides agree with TRBD1. This CDR3 region has 15 residues. The trim removed 5 bases at V and 5 bases at J, leaving 8 bases unmatched. CDR1 and CDR2 from the germline V gene are LNHDA and SQIVND (reference sequence). DNA of the CDR3: TGTGCCAGTAGTGGAAAACCGGGACAGGGGTATGGCTACACCTTC. This gives the protein CASSGKPGQGYGYTF.

The chain uses TRBV24-1 and TRBJ2-1; 14 nucleotides match TRBD2. Germline CDR1 and CDR2: KGHDR and SFDVKD. The CDR3 sequence is 16 residues long. The V segment lost 5 bases and the J segment 9 bases; nucleotides outside the gene matches: 8. The CDR3 region has the DNA TGTGCCACCAGTGCAGGGACTAGCGGGAGTAGGGGTGAGCAGTTCTTC. This codes for CATSAGTSGSRGEQFF.

The V and J genes are TRBV18 and TRBJ1-1, with TRBD1 matching over 7 bases. V dropped 4 bases and J dropped 0; count of bases not matched to a gene: 5. The CDR3 sequence is 15 residues long. Germline lookup yields CDR1 KGHSH and CDR2 LQKENI. The CDR3 sequence: CASSQGGGMNTEAFF. CDR3 coding DNA: TGTGCCAGCTCACAAGGGGGCGGTATGAACACTGAAGCTTTCTTT.

J is TRBJ2-5 and V is TRBV24-1; D remains unclear. The CDR3 is made up of 11 amino acids. Germline CDR1 is KGHDR and CDR2 is SFDVKD. V lost 3 bases to trimming and J lost 9 bases, with 7 bases between them. The DNA for the CDR3 is TGTGCCACCAGTGATACCGCGGCCCAGTACTTC. Translation: CATSDTAAQYF.

This clone has a handful of counts. The chain couples TRBV12-3 or TRBV12-4 to TRBJ1-4, with 11 bases fitting TRBD1. CDR3 length equals 13 residues. V dropped 6 bases and J dropped 8; count of bases not matched to a gene: 2. The CDR3 is CASRGTGGEKLFF. CDR3 DNA: TGTGCCAGCAGGGGGACAGGGGGGGAAAAACTGTTTTTT.

This chain uses TRBV6-2 or TRBV6-3 with TRBJ1-1; 7 bases fit TRBD1. Germline values: CDR1 MNHEY, CDR2 SVGEGT. CDR3 size: 15 residues. V was clipped by 5 bases and J by 11 bases; unmatched bases: 17. The chain's CDR3 is CASSPRDREPVRAFF. CDR3 coding DNA: TGTGCCAGCAGTCCACGGGACAGAGAACCGGTTAGGGCTTTCTTT.

DNA for the CDR3: TGTGCCAGCAGCCGAGGACAGGTACACTCCTACGAGCAGTACTTC. Its protein is CASSRGQVHSYEQYF. The chain uses TRBV7-9 and TRBJ2-7; 7 bases fit TRBD1. There are 15 residues in the CDR3. The trim removed 5 bases at V and 0 bases at J, leaving 7 bases unmatched. Germline V gene lookup returns CDR1 SEHNR and CDR2 FQNEAQ (reference sequence).

The chain uses TRBV4-1 and TRBJ1-4; a weak D match, TRBD1 (5 bases). V gave up 9 bases and J gave up 8 bases, with 16 bases separating them. Germline lookup yields CDR1 MGHRA and CDR2 YSYEKL. The CDR3 has 13 amino acids. The CDR3 region is CASGEEGREKLFF. The CDR3 DNA sequence: TGCGCCAGTGGGGAGGAGGGGAGGGAAAAACTGTTTTTT.